The T cell receptor beta chain under discussion was sequenced for a study of blood T cell repertoires in COVID-19. Study in general: Acute and convalescent COVID-19 samples came from the United States, Italy and Spain. In each case, the material was cDNA or gDNA derived from T cells, B-cell-depleted T cells, or PBMCs.

V was trimmed by 1 base and J by 4 bases, leaving 11 bases between them. CDR1 is LNHDA, CDR2 SQIVND, per germline (reference sequence). The CDR3 contains 15 residues. Sequenced by immunoSEQ multiplex PCR; TCRdb stores in-frame clones only, minus some. This sample has 100,000 to 150,000 clones, with 79% found just once. This clone was recorded a few times. Sequenced: peripheral blood. This clonotype was sampled from a man aged 40-55 years with active or convalescent COVID-19. The rearrangement uses TRBV19 and TRBJ1-5; weak D call: TRBD1 (6 bases). The CDR3 here is CASSIGGQNNQPQHF. As DNA, the CDR3 is TGTGCCAGTAGTATAGGAGGACAGAATAATCAGCCCCAGCATTTT. Full variable domain (missing parts from reference TRBV19 and TRBJ1-5): DGGITQSPKYLFRKEGQNVTLSCEQNLNHDAMYWYRQDPGQGLRLIYYSQIVNDFQKGDIAEGYSVSREKKESFPLTVTSAQKNPTAFYLCASSIGGQNNQPQHFGDGTRLSIL.